These 12 T cell receptor beta chains originate from one sample sequenced in a study of blood T cell repertoires in COVID-19 (dated by TCRdb to 2020 to 2022). The library relied on the immunoSEQ multiplex PCR assay. In TCRdb, the immuneACCESS table is reduced to in-frame sequences with V and J assigned. These tables do not hold every clone; where another copy was compared, an unresolved V gene accounts for under half, and the others remain unexplained. Across this sample there are some 160,000 clones, with 80% to 90% seen only once. The ten largest clones take up approximately 3% of the sample. The specimen was peripheral blood. These receptors were taken from a woman in her sixties or seventies with active COVID-19.

The CDR3 DNA sequence: TGCAGCGTTCAGGGGGCGCGGTACGAGCAGTACTTC. This translates into CSVQGARYEQYF. The rearrangement uses TRBV29-1 and TRBJ2-7; 8 bases align to TRBD1. CDR1 is SQVTM and CDR2 is ANQGSEA in the germline V gene. There are 12 residues in the CDR3. V lost 5 bases, J lost 4 bases, and 4 bases stayed unmatched.

V gene TRBV14 combines with J gene TRBJ1-6, with TRBD1 identical over 7 bases. Trimming cost V 4 bases and J 8 bases; bases outside gene matches: 14. The CDR3 sequence is 17 residues long. From germline, CDR1 is SGHDN and CDR2 FVKESK. The CDR3 reads CASSPHGGGLMDSPLHF. CDR3 nucleotide sequence: TGTGCCAGCAGCCCCCATGGAGGGGGCCTGATGGATTCACCCCTCCACTTT.

This sequence joins TRBV27 and TRBJ2-7; TRBD1 agrees at 7 bases. The germline gives CDR1 MNHEY, CDR2 SMNVEV (reference sequence). The V gene end was trimmed by 7 bases and the J gene end by 6 bases; junction bases not matched to a gene: 12. The CDR3 is 14 amino acids. CDR3 DNA sequence: TGTGCCAGCACCGAACAGCAGGGGGTGGGCGAGCAGTACTTC. This sequence encodes CASTEQQGVGEQYF.

There are a few counts of this clone. This rearrangement joins TRBV7-9 to TRBJ2-1, with TRBD2 matching over 11 bases. Germline trimming cut 1 base from V and 6 bases from J; bases unmatched to any gene: 2. Germline lookup yields CDR1 SEHNR and CDR2 FQNEAQ (reference sequence). There are 15 residues in the CDR3. The CDR3 DNA is TGTGCCAGCAGCTTAGTTAGCGGGAGGGTCAATGAGCAGTTCTTC. This gives the protein CASSLVSGRVNEQFF.

The chain employs TRBV21-1 and TRBJ2-3; the D segment call TRBD1 is taken from the table without a DNA check. TRBV21-1 is a pseudogene. This CDR3 has 20 residues. For the CDR3, the DNA is TGTGCCAGCAGCAAACCCCCGGGACAGGGGCCTAGAATCCGCACAGATACGCAGTATTTT. This translates into CASSKPPGQGPRIRTDTQYF.

The rearrangement links TRBV7-2 to TRBJ2-7; D may be TRBD1 (6 bases). Per germline, CDR1 SGHTA and CDR2 FQGNSA. With 6 bases removed from V and 3 bases from J, the gap between germline ends came to 9 bases. The CDR3 has 12 amino acids. The CDR3 here is CASSSQGYEQYF. Written as DNA, the CDR3 is TGTGCCAGCAGTTCACAGGGCTACGAGCAGTACTTC. The full variable domain, rest sourced from reference TRBV7-2 and TRBJ2-7, is GAGVSQSPSNKVTEKGKDVELRCDPISGHTALYWYRQSLGQGLEFLIYFQGNSAPDKSGLPSDRFSAERTGGSVSTLTIQRTQQEDSAVYLCASSSQGYEQYFGPGTRLTVT.

The chain's CDR3 is CASSFQGRFNQPQHF. The CDR3 coding sequence is TGTGCCAGCAGTTTCCAGGGGCGATTCAATCAGCCCCAGCATTTT. This chain uses TRBV27 with TRBJ1-5, with a possible D match to TRBD1 (6 bases). The CDR3 runs to 15 residues. V was clipped by 3 bases and J by 3 bases, with 12 bases between them. Germline V CDR1 and CDR2: MNHEY, SMNVEV (reference sequence).

This rearrangement joins TRBV4-2 to TRBJ1-1; TRBD1 might be the D (6 bases). CDR3 size: 16 residues. Germline V gene data show CDR1 as LGHNA and CDR2 as YNFKEQ. V lost 4 bases to trimming and J lost 3 bases, with 18 bases between them. The CDR3 DNA is TGTGCCAGCAGCCCTGAGGGCCCAGGGGCCCACACTGAAGCTTTCTTT. Translated: CASSPEGPGAHTEAFF.

The chain combines TRBV27 with TRBJ2-7, with TRBD1 as a possible D gene (6 bases). The germline CDR1 and CDR2 sequences are MNHEY and SMNVEV (reference sequence). Trimming stripped 4 bases from V and 2 bases from J, with 9 bases between. This CDR3 has 13 amino acids. The CDR3 is CASSWTATYEQYF. Written as DNA, the CDR3 is TGTGCCAGCAGTTGGACAGCTACCTACGAGCAGTACTTC.

The rearrangement uses TRBV12-3 or TRBV12-4 and TRBJ1-5; D gene ambiguous. The CDR3 has 13 residues. V was clipped by 5 bases and J by 7 bases, with 12 bases between them. In DNA, the CDR3 is TGTGCCAGCAGTCCCACACAGTACCAGCCCCAGCATTTT. Its translation: CASSPTQYQPQHF.

In this sample, this clone turned up many times. The V and J genes are TRBV19 and TRBJ2-5; 8 bases agree with TRBD1. J was trimmed by 0 bases and V by 5 bases; bases with no gene match: 11. The germline CDR1 and CDR2 sequences are LNHDA and SQIVND (reference sequence). This CDR3 spans 17 amino acids. The CDR3 region is CASSPPADREYQETQYF. In nucleotides, the CDR3 is TGTGCCAGTAGTCCCCCAGCGGACAGGGAGTACCAAGAGACCCAGTACTTC.

The genes are TRBV5-5 and TRBJ1-4; D remains ambiguous. Trimming took off 0 bases at V and 5 bases at J, with 11 bases between the two ends. CDR1 and CDR2 (germline): SGHKS, YYEKEE (reference sequence). This CDR3 is built from 15 residues. In DNA, the CDR3 is TGTGCCAGCAGCTTGGCCGGTAATTCAAATGAAAAACTGTTTTTT. This encodes CASSLAGNSNEKLFF.